These 19 T cell receptor beta chains were all obtained from the same sample, sequenced in a study of monozygotic twins with inflammatory bowel disease. TCRdb re-called the 5' RACE reads, yielding one record per CDR3 amino acid sequence without DNA. The table for this sample gives approximately 150,000 distinct CDR3 sequences. Sequenced material: blood. The receptors stem from a human donor with ulcerative colitis or Crohn's disease, or a healthy co-twin of an affected twin (not recorded which).

J is TRBJ2-1 and V is TRBV12-3 or TRBV12-4; as DNA is missing, the TRBD1 call by TCRdb cannot be tested. The CDR3 runs 13 residues. This chain's CDR3 is CASSLNTGSLSFF.

The CDR3 loop is CSARDPSGTGDFFNYGYTF. The rearrangement links TRBV20-1 to TRBJ1-2; TCRdb selects TRBD1, and the lack of DNA leaves this call unchecked. The CDR3 sequence is 19 residues long. Germline CDR1 is DFQATT and CDR2 is SNEGSKA (reference sequence).

The rearrangement joins TRBV29-1 to TRBJ1-1; the D gene TCRdb calls, TRBD1, cannot be checked with no DNA. The CDR3 spans 16 residues. CDR1 and CDR2 (germline): SQVTM, ANQGSEA. The CDR3 here is CSAPYGRGGWDTEAFF.

The chain employs TRBV11-2 and TRBJ2-1; TCRdb indicates TRBD2, and absent DNA this call remains unverified. Germline CDR1 reads SGHAT; CDR2 reads FQNNGV. There are 19 residues in the CDR3. CDR3 loop: CASSYLPRLAGAKNNEQFF.

The chain recombines TRBV5-1 with TRBJ1-1; without DNA, the TCRdb call of TRBD1 cannot be checked. This CDR3 region has 15 residues. The germline CDR1 and CDR2 sequences are SGHRS and YFSETQ. The CDR3 loop is CASSSLPAGNTEAFF.

The chain has TRBV5-4 and TRBJ1-2. Per germline, CDR1 SGHNT and CDR2 YYREEE (reference sequence). This CDR3 has 15 amino acids. The CDR3 is CASSLRAVINYGYTF.

This chain links TRBV7-3 with TRBJ2-3; no DNA is available, so the TRBD1 call from TCRdb remains unchecked. The germline gives CDR1 SGHTA, CDR2 FQGTGA. CDR3 length: 15 amino acids. CDR3 protein: CASSSGTGGPDTQYF.

The chain is built from TRBV27 and TRBJ1-5. Germline V CDR1 and CDR2: MNHEY, SMNVEV (reference sequence). CDR3 length equals 12 residues. CDR3: CASGNANQPQHF.

This chain connects TRBV30 to TRBJ1-1; TCRdb names TRBD1, which stays unverified in the absence of DNA. Germline assignment: CDR1 GTSNPN and CDR2 SVGIG (reference sequence). CDR3 length equals 13 residues. This CDR3 reads CAWSRTGSTEAFF. The full variable domain, with the rest looked up from reference TRBV30 and TRBJ1-1, is SQTIHQWPATLVQPVGSPLSLECTVEGTSNPNLYWYRQAAGRGLQLLFYSVGIGQISSEVPQNLSASRPQDRQFILSSKKLLLSDSGFYLCAWSRTGSTEAFFGQGTRLTVV.

This chain links TRBV20-1 with TRBJ2-1; the TCRdb D gene call, TRBD1, has no DNA to confirm it. Germline V gives CDR1 DFQATT, CDR2 SNEGSKA (reference sequence). This CDR3 comprises 13 residues. The CDR3: CSALPGGSGEQFF.

This sequence joins TRBV5-1 and TRBJ2-1; the D gene TCRdb calls, TRBD2, cannot be checked with no DNA. CDR1 is SGHRS and CDR2 is YFSETQ in the germline V gene. The CDR3 runs 16 residues. The CDR3 sequence is CASSLEGGLPRNEQFF.

The chain combines TRBV5-6 with TRBJ2-5; no DNA is available, so the TRBD1 call from TCRdb remains unchecked. The CDR3 has 15 residues. Germline V gene data show CDR1 as SGHDT and CDR2 as YYEEEE. The CDR3: CASKGAGTGLETQYF.

CDR3 region: CASSKGLTGELFF. This chain uses TRBV7-3 with TRBJ2-2; TCRdb picks TRBD2, but there is no DNA to check that call. Germline V gene lookup returns CDR1 SGHTA and CDR2 FQGTGA. The CDR3 loop spans 13 amino acids.

The J gene is TRBJ1-6, the V gene TRBV5-1. The CDR3 is 15 residues long. Germline lookup yields CDR1 SGHRS and CDR2 YFSETQ. The CDR3: CASSFEASINSPLHF.

The chain couples TRBV7-2 to TRBJ2-1; TCRdb picks TRBD1, but there is no DNA to check that call. CDR1 and CDR2 (germline): SGHTA, FQGNSA. This CDR3 has 13 residues. The CDR3: CASSPGQYNEQFF.

V gene TRBV6-2 or TRBV6-3 combines with J gene TRBJ1-1; the TRBD1 assignment by TCRdb is unverifiable without DNA. CDR1 is MNHEY, CDR2 SVGEGT, per germline. This CDR3 has 15 residues. The CDR3 here is CASSRFDSYNTEAFF.

The rearrangement links TRBV19 to TRBJ1-5; TCRdb picks TRBD1, but there is no DNA to check that call. CDR3 size: 16 residues. CDR1 and CDR2 (germline): LNHDA, SQIVND (reference sequence). The CDR3 spells CASTQRDTYSNQPQHF.

This chain uses TRBV9 with TRBJ2-5; TCRdb outputs TRBD1, but without DNA this stays unchecked. Germline CDR1 SGDLS, CDR2 YYNGEE. This CDR3 has 14 residues. The CDR3 sequence is CASSYGTHQETQYF.

The chain uses TRBV30 and TRBJ2-1; TCRdb reports TRBD2, a call that lacks DNA to check it against. Germline V gene sequence: CDR1 GTSNPN, CDR2 SVGIG (reference sequence). The CDR3 contains 15 residues. CDR3 loop: CAWRRLAGGLGEQFF. Drawing the rest from reference TRBV30 and TRBJ2-1, the complete variable domain is SQTIHQWPATLVQPVGSPLSLECTVEGTSNPNLYWYRQAAGRGLQLLFYSVGIGQISSEVPQNLSASRPQDRQFILSSKKLLLSDSGFYLCAWRRLAGGLGEQFFGPGTRLTVL.